These T cell receptor beta chains were read from a single sample in a study of human T cells and chemical hapten exposure. TCRdb re-called the RACE reads with MiXCR, one entry per CDR3 protein. The sample consists of 87,000 or so distinct CDR3 sequences, 8% to 10% of them appearing once. The sample was whole blood, taken in connection with sensitization to the hapten diphenylcyclopropenone (DPC). These receptors came from a woman aged 40 to 50 with alopecia areata. Some clones in this sample may be carry-over from other donors' samples. CDR3s leave out the opening cysteine and the closing phenylalanine or tryptophan.

>TRBJ2-1|TRBV20-1
SASRVRNEQF
>TRBJ2-3|TRBV3-1
ASSQNGAGGDTQY
>TRBJ2-1|TRBV27
ASRVAGGQNEQF
>TRBJ1-5|TRBV3-1
ASSRRGTSNQPQH
>TRBJ2-3|TRBV7-9
ASSQLRTDTQY
>TRBJ2-1|TRBV18
ASSPGEEQF
>TRBJ2-1|TRBV30
AWEQAGGYNEQF
>TRBJ1-1|TRBV12-3/TRBV12-4
ASSLKFANTEAF
>TRBJ2-5|TRBV20-1
SARVQGAGETQY
>TRBJ2-1|TRBV6-2/TRBV6-3
ASISGLAGDNEQF
>TRBJ2-3|TRBV11-3
ASSRPDRDTQY
>TRBJ2-5|TRBV5-6
ASSLRRSLPQETQY
>TRBJ2-7|TRBV7-2
ASSLSHGNSYEQY
>TRBJ2-7|TRBV7-2
ASSLVATYEQY
>TRBJ2-6|TRBV12-3/TRBV12-4
ASTDPTVGANVLT
>TRBJ1-4|TRBV3-1
ASSQDRGGLYEKLF
>TRBJ1-1|TRBV6-2/TRBV6-3
ASSYTTGWRDMNTEAF
>TRBJ2-5|TRBV3-1
ASSQGSAGGRTQY
>TRBJ1-1|TRBV4-2
ASSQVWGETGGGTEAF
>TRBJ2-3|TRBV4-3
ASSQGPGVSIDTQY
>TRBJ2-7|TRBV6-5
ASSPRAGGSYEQY
>TRBJ2-3|TRBV20-1
SARGTDPTDTQY
>TRBJ2-5|TRBV2
ASSEGGTQY
>TRBJ2-6|TRBV6-5
ASSYSTGTGANVLT
>TRBJ1-5|TRBV7-2
ASSFGRGSNQPQH
>TRBJ1-1|TRBV25-1
ASSQTGRTEAF
>TRBJ2-5|TRBV6-5
ASSYSVSQETQY
>TRBJ1-1|TRBV12-3/TRBV12-4
ASSSYTEAF
>TRBJ2-5|TRBV7-3
ASSTDRQETQY
>TRBJ1-2|TRBV6-4
ASSELRGHSPHGYT
>TRBJ1-5|TRBV18
ASSPPLGSQH
>TRBJ2-6|TRBV30
AWKGGRNSGANVLT
>TRBJ2-1|TRBV11-2
ASSPRGDRPHEQF
>TRBJ1-2|TRBV20-1
SAAPNLLANYGYT
>TRBJ1-1|TRBV18
ASLGLRDTEAF
>TRBJ1-1|TRBV6-5
ASRRSTEAF